These 15 T cell receptor beta chains originate from one sample sequenced in a study of PD-1 blockade in classical Hodgkin lymphoma. Method: immunoSEQ multiplex PCR; TCRdb's copy keeps in-frame clones and lacks some. This sample has around 4,500 clones; approximately 70% occur once, and the top ten carry around 24%. Regarding time point: cycle 4 day 1 (C4D1), after 5 to 7 weeks of nivolumab. After autologous stem cell transplantation all patients relapsed, and prior brentuximab vedotin exposure differed between cohorts. CD8+ T cell isolation from thawed PBMCs was performed by magnetic negative selection. The sample here was CD8+ T cells from blood, taken before the fourth cycle of nivolumab. The receptors shown here come from a human donor with classical Hodgkin lymphoma.

The V and J genes are TRBV11-2 and TRBJ2-7, with D hard to call. This CDR3 has 13 amino acids. The ends were cut back, 3 bases at V and 5 bases at J, with 11 bases in the middle. In germline, CDR1 is SGHAT, CDR2 FQNNGV. CDR3 bases: TGTGCCAGCAGCTTGAGGAATTGGGACGAGCAGTACTTC. It is translated as CASSLRNWDEQYF.

The sample holds a few counts of this clone. This chain uses TRBV7-2 with TRBJ1-3, with D maybe TRBD1 (5 bases). Per germline, CDR1 SGHTA and CDR2 FQGNSA. The CDR3 loop spans 13 amino acids. V lost 5 bases and J lost 7, with 12 bases in between. The chain's CDR3 is CASSPRVHNTIYF. CDR3 nucleotide sequence: TGTGCCAGCAGCCCCAGGGTTCACAACACCATATATTTT.

The rearrangement joins TRBV5-1 to TRBJ2-1, with no clear D. Per the germline V gene, CDR1 is SGHRS and CDR2 is YFSETQ. There are 11 residues in the CDR3. V lost 3 bases to trimming and J lost 4 bases, with 2 bases between them. The CDR3 coding sequence is TGCGCCAGCAGCTCGTACAATGAGCAGTTCTTC. Protein: CASSSYNEQFF.

V usage is TRBV4-3 and J usage is TRBJ2-7, with D uncertain. The CDR3 runs 14 residues. V was cut by 0 bases and J by 3 bases, with 9 bases left in between. In germline, CDR1 is LGHNA, CDR2 YSLEER. The CDR3 DNA reads as TGCGCCAGCAGCCAAGATAGTGGCTTCTACGAGCAGTACTTC. As protein: CASSQDSGFYEQYF.

The V gene is TRBV4-1, the J gene TRBJ2-1, with unresolved D. The CDR3 has 18 amino acids. Germline lookup yields CDR1 MGHRA and CDR2 YSYEKL. Trimming took 1 base from V and 5 from J, leaving 21 bases between them. The CDR3: CASSQGILKRQLDNEQFF. CDR3 DNA sequence: TGCGCCAGCAGCCAAGGGATTCTAAAAAGACAATTGGACAATGAGCAGTTCTTC.

The rearrangement links TRBV2 to TRBJ2-7; 8 positions agree with TRBD2. CDR3 size: 12 residues. J gave up 4 bases and V 8 bases, and 4 bases lay outside the gene matches. Germline V lookup: CDR1 SNHLY, CDR2 FYNNEI. Here the CDR3 reads CASRGGVYEQYF. The DNA for the CDR3 is TGTGCCAGCCGGGGGGGAGTATACGAGCAGTACTTC.

The CDR3 here is CASSQDPGGPSGANVLTF. The CDR3 DNA is TGCGCCAGCAGCCAAGACCCCGGGGGACCCTCTGGGGCCAACGTCCTGACTTTC. The chain has TRBV4-3 and TRBJ2-6, with D tentatively TRBD2 (6 bases). The germline V and J ends were trimmed by 0 bases and 0 bases, with 12 bases remaining between them. Germline assignment: CDR1 LGHNA and CDR2 YSLEER. CDR3 length equals 18 residues.

The sample holds one count of this clone. The chain uses TRBV14 and TRBJ1-2, with D uncertain. CDR3 length equals 15 residues. Trimming left V 1 base short and J 0 bases short, with 9 bases between. Per the germline V gene, CDR1 is SGHDN and CDR2 is FVKESK. CDR3 in DNA: TGTGCCAGCAGCCAAGTGGGCAGATCTAACTATGGCTACACCTTC. Amino acids: CASSQVGRSNYGYTF.

The gene calls are TRBV4-1 and TRBJ2-7, with 8 bases aligning to TRBD1. Germline V gene data show CDR1 as MGHRA and CDR2 as YSYEKL. The CDR3 extends over 17 amino acids. The trim removed 1 base at V and 3 bases at J, leaving 11 bases unmatched. CDR3: CASSQAAPGTGYYEQYF. The CDR3 DNA is TGCGCCAGCAGCCAAGCCGCCCCCGGGACAGGATACTACGAGCAGTACTTC.

This clone was counted only a few times. The chain combines TRBV20-1 with TRBJ2-4; D is unresolved. The ends were cut back, 8 bases at V and 6 bases at J, with 8 bases in the middle. The CDR3 has 10 amino acids. Germline CDR1 reads DFQATT; CDR2 reads SNEGSKA (reference sequence). DNA for the CDR3: TGCAGTCCCAACACAAACATTCAGTACTTC. This gives the protein CSPNTNIQYF.

V usage is TRBV5-1 and J usage is TRBJ2-7, with no clear D. The germline CDR1 and CDR2 sequences are SGHRS and YFSETQ. The CDR3 consists of 15 residues. Trimming took off 1 base at V and 4 bases at J, with 15 bases between the two ends. The CDR3 DNA reads TGCGCCAGCAGCTTGAGAAGGGTGGATGATTACGAGCAGTACTTC. Translation gives CASSLRRVDDYEQYF.

The genes are TRBV28 and TRBJ2-3; a possible D gene is TRBD2 (6 bases). CDR3 size: 16 residues. Deletions cut 5 bases from V and 2 bases from J, with 17 bases between. Per the germline V gene, CDR1 is MDHEN and CDR2 is SYDVKM. The CDR3 DNA is TGTGCCAGCAGTCCGCTCAGCCGGGGGTTCACAGATACGCAGTATTTT. This gives the protein CASSPLSRGFTDTQYF.

Here the CDR3 reads CATSDRDSNQPQHF. DNA of the CDR3: TGTGCCACCTCGGACAGGGATAGCAATCAGCCCCAGCATTTT. This chain links TRBV6-1 with TRBJ1-5, with 8 bases fitting TRBD1. The CDR3 spans 14 residues. Germline V gives CDR1 MNHNS, CDR2 SASEGT. V shed 10 bases, J shed 0 bases, and the junction held 5 bases outside the gene matches.

V and J are TRBV6-4 and TRBJ1-6, with D possibly being TRBD1 (5 bases). V dropped 9 bases and J dropped 6 bases, with 15 bases sitting between them. The CDR3 consists of 14 residues. CDR1 is MRHNA and CDR2 is SNTAGT in the germline V gene. CDR3 sequence reads: CARGEKLGNSPLHF. DNA of the CDR3: TGTGCCAGAGGGGAGAAGTTGGGTAATTCACCCCTCCACTTT.

This clone was seen more than once but under ten times. This chain connects TRBV6-1 to TRBJ1-6, with a tentative D call TRBD1 (6 bases). CDR1 and CDR2 from the germline V gene are MNHNS and SASEGT. Between the trimmed V and J ends, which lost 7 bases and 5 bases, there was a span of 15 bases. The CDR3 runs to 15 residues. This CDR3 reads CASKGDRGHNSPLHF. The CDR3 DNA is TGTGCCAGCAAGGGGGACCGGGGTCATAATTCACCCCTCCACTTT.